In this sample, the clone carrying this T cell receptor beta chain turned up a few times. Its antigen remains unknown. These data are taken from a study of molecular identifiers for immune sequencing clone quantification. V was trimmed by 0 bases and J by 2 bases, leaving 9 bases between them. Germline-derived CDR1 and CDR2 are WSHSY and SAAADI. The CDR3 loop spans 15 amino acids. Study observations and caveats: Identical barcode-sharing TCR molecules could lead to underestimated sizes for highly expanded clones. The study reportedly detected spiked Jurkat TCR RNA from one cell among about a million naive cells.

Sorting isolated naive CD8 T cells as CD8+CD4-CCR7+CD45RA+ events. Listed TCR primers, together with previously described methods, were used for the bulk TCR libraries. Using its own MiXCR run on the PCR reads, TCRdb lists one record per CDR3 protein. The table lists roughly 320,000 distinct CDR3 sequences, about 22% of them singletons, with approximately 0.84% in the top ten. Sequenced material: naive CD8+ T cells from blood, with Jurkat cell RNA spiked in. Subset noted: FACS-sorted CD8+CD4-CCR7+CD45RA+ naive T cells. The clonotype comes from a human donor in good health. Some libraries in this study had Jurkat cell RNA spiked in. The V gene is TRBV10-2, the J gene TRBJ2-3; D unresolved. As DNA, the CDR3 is TGCGCCAGCAGTGAGTCGGGCGGAATCACAGATACGCAGTATTTT. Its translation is CASSESGGITDTQYF.